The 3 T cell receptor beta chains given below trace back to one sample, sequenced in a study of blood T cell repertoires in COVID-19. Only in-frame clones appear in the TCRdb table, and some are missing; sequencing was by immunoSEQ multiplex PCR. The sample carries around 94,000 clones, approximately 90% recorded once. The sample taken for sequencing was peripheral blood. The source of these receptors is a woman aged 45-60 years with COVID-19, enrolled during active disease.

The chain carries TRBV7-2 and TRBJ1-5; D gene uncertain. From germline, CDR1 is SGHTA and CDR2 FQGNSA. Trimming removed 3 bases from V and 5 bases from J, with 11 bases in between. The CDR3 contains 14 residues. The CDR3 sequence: CASSLVSVDQPQHF. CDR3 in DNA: TGTGCCAGCAGCTTGGTGTCGGTTGATCAGCCCCAGCATTTT.

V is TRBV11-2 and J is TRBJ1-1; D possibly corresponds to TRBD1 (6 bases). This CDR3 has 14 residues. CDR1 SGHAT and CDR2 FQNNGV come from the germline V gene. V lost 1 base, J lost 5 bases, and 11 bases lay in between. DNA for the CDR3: TGTGCCAGCAGCTTAGTAGGGGGGGGAACTGAAGCTTTCTTT. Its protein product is CASSLVGGGTEAFF.

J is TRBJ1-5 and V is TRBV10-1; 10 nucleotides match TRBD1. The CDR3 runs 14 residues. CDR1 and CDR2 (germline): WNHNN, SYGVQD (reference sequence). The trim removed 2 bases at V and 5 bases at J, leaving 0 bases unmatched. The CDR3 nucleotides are TGCGCCAGCAGTGAGGGGACAGGGGATCAGCCCCAGCATTTT. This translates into CASSEGTGDQPQHF.